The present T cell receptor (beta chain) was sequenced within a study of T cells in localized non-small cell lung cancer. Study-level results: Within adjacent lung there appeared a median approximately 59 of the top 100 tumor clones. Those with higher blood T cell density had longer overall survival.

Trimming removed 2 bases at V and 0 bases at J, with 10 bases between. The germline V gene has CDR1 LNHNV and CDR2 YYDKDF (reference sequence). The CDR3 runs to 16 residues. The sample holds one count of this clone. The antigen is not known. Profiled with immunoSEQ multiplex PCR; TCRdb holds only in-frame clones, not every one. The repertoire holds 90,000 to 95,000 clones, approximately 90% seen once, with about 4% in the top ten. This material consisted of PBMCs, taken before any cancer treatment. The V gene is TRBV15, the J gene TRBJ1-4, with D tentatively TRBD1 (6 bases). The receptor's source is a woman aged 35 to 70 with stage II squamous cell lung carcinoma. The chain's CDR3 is CATSRLQGTTNEKLFF. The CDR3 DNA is TGTGCCACCAGCAGACTCCAGGGGACAACTAATGAAAAACTGTTTTTT.